The following is a T cell receptor (beta chain) sequence with its context. Produced via immunoSEQ multiplex PCR; TCRdb's table is partial and in-frame only. In the table there are more than 150,000 clones, 84% of which are singletons. The data are from a study of cytomegalovirus exposure and HLA in healthy donors. Germline V CDR1 and CDR2: SGHTA, FQGNSA. CDR3 size: 18 residues. V lost 1 base to trimming and J lost 6 bases; unmatched junction nucleotides: 16. This clonotype was sampled from a man younger than 35 in good health and CMV-seropositive. The sample was PBMCs. The V call is TRBV7-2, the J call TRBJ2-3, with TRBD2 matching 7 bases. Written as DNA, the CDR3 is TGTGCCAGCAGCTTAGACCCCAGACTAGCAGGGAGTTCCGATACGCAGTATTTT. Translation gives CASSLDPRLAGSSDTQYF. The entire variable domain, with the rest obtained from reference TRBV7-2 and TRBJ2-3, is as follows: GAGVSQSPSNKVTEKGKDVELRCDPISGHTALYWYRQSLGQGLEFLIYFQGNSAPDKSGLPSDRFSAERTGGSVSTLTIQRTQQEDSAVYLCASSLDPRLAGSSDTQYFGPGTRLTVL.